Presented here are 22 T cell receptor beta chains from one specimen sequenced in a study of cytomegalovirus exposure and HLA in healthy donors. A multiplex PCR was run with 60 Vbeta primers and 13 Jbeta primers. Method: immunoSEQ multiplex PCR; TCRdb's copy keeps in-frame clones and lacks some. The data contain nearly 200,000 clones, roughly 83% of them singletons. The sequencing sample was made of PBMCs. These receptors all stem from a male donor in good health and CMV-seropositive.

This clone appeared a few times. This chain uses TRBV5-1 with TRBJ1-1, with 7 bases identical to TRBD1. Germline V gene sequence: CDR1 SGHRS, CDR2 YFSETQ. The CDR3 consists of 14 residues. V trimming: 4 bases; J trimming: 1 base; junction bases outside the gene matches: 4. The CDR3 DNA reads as TGCGCCAGCAGCGTGGGACAGTCGAACACTGAAGCTTTCTTT. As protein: CASSVGQSNTEAFF.

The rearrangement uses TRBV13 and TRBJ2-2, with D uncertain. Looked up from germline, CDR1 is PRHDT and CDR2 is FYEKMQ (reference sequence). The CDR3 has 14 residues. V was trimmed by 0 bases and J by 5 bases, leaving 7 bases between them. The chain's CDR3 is CASSLGLLTGELFF. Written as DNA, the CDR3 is TGTGCCAGCAGCTTAGGATTATTAACCGGGGAGCTGTTTTTT.

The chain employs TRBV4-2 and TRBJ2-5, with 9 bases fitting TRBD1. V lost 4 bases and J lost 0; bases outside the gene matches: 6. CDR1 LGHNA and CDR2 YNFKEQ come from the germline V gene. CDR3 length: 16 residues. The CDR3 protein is CASSPGGQGNQETQYF. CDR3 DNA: TGTGCCAGCAGCCCGGGGGGACAGGGAAACCAAGAGACCCAGTACTTC.

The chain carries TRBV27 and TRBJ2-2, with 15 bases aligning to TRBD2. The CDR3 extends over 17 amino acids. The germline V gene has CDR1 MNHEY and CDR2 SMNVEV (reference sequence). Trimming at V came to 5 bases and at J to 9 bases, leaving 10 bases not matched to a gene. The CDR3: CASSPGLAGGPSRELFF. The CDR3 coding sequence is TGTGCCAGCAGTCCAGGACTAGCGGGAGGGCCAAGCAGGGAGCTGTTTTTT.

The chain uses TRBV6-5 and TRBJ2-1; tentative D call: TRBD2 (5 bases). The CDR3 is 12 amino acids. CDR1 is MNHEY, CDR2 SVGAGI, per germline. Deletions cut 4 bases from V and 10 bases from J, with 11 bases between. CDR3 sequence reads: CASSSEVGEQFF. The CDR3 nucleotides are TGTGCCAGCAGTTCGGAGGTTGGCGAGCAGTTCTTC.

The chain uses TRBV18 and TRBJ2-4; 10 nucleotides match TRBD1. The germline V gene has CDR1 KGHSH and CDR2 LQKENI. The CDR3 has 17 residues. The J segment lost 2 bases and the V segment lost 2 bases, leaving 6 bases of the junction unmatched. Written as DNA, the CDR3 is TGTGCCAGCTCACCATTCCGGGACAGGGGAACCAAAAACATTCAGTACTTC. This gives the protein CASSPFRDRGTKNIQYF.

CDR3 in DNA: TGTGCCAGCAGCTTAGGATTGAGGGGACTAGCAATAGAAGAGACCCAGTACTTC. Translated, it gives CASSLGLRGLAIEETQYF. This rearrangement joins TRBV7-9 to TRBJ2-5; the match to TRBD2 covers 9 bases. The CDR3 contains 18 residues. The J segment lost 3 bases and the V segment lost 1 base, leaving 12 bases of the junction unmatched. The germline V gene has CDR1 SEHNR and CDR2 FQNEAQ (reference sequence).

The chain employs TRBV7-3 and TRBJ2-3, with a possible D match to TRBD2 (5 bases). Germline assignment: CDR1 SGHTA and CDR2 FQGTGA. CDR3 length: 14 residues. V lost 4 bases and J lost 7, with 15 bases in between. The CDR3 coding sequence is TGTGCCAGCAGCTCATCCGGACCGGGAAATACGCAGTATTTT. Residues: CASSSSGPGNTQYF.

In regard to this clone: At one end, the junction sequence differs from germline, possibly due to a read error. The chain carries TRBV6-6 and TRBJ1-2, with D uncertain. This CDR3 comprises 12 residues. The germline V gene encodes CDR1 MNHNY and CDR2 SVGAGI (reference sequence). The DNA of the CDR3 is TGTGCCAGCAATTACGCGGACTATGGCTACACCTTC. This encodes CASNYADYGYTF.

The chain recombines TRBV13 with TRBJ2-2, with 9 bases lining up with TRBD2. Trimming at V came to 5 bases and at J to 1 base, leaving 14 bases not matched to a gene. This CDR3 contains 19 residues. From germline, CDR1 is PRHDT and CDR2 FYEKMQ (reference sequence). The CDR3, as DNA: TGTGCCAGCAGCCCGGGAGTGCTAGCGGGGATTCGGAACACCGGGGAGCTGTTTTTT. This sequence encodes CASSPGVLAGIRNTGELFF.

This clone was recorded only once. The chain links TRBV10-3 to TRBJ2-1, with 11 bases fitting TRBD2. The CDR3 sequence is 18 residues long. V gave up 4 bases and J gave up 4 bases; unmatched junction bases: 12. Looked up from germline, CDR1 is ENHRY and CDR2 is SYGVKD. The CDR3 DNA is TGTGCCATCAGTGCGCATATCGGGACTAGCGGCCTTTACAATGAGCAGTTCTTC. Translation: CAISAHIGTSGLYNEQFF.

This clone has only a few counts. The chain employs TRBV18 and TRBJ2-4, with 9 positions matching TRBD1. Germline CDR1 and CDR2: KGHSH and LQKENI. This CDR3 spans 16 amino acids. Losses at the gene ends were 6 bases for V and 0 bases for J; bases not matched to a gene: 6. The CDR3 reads CASSEQGALAKNIQYF. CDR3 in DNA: TGTGCCAGCTCGGAACAGGGGGCACTAGCCAAAAACATTCAGTACTTC.

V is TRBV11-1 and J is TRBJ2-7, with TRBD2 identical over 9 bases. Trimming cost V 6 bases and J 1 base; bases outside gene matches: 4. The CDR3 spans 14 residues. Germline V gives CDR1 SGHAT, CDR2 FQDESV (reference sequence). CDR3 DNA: TGTGCCAGCAGTCCGACTAGCGGATCCTACGAGCAGTACTTC. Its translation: CASSPTSGSYEQYF. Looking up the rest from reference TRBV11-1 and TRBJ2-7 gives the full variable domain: EAEVAQSPRYKITEKSQAVAFWCDPISGHATLYWYRQILGQGPELLVQFQDESVVDDSQLPKDRFSAERLKGVDSTLKIQPAELGDSAMYLCASSPTSGSYEQYFGPGTRLTVT.

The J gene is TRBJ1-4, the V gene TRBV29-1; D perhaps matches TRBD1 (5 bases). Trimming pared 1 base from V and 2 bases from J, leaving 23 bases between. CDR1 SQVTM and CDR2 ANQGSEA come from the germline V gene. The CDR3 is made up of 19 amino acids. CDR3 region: CSVEGRGEGHPSTNEKLFF. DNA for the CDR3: TGCAGCGTTGAAGGACGAGGGGAGGGGCACCCTTCGACTAATGAAAAACTGTTTTTT.

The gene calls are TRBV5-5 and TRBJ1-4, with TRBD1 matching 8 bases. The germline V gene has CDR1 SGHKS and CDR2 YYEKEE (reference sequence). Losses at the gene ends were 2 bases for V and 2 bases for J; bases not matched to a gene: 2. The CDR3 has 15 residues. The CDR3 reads CASSFPGGTNEKLFF. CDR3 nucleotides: TGTGCCAGCAGCTTTCCAGGGGGCACTAATGAAAAACTGTTTTTT.

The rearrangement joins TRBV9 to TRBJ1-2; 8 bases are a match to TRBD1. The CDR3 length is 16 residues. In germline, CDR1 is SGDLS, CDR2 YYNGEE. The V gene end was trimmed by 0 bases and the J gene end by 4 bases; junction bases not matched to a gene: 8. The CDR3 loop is CASSVVGRGPVYGYTF. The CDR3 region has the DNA TGTGCCAGCAGCGTAGTCGGCAGGGGGCCCGTCTATGGCTACACCTTC.

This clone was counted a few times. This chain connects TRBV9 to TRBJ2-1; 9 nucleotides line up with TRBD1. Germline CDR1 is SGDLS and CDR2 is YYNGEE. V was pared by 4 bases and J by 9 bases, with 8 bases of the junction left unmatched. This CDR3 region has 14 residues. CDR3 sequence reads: CASSPGQGFGEQFF. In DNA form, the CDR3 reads TGTGCCAGCAGCCCGGGACAGGGTTTTGGTGAGCAGTTCTTC.

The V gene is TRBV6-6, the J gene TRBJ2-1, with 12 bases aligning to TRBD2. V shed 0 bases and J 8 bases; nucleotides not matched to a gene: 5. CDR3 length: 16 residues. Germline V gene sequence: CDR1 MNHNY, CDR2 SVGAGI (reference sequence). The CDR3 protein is CASSYSLAGGTDEQFF. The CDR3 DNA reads TGTGCCAGCAGTTACTCCCTAGCGGGAGGGACGGATGAGCAGTTCTTC.

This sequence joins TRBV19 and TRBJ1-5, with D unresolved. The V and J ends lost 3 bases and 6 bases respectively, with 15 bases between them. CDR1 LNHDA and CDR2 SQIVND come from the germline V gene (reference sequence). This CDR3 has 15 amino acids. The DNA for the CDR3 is TGTGCCAGTAGTATGGAGTCGACGAGGATTCAGCCCCAGCATTTT. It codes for CASSMESTRIQPQHF.

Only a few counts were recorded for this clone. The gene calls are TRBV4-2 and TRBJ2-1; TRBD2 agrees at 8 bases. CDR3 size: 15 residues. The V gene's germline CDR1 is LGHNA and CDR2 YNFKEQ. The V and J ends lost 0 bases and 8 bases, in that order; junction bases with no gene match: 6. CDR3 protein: CASSQDWTSSDEQFF. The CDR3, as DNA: TGTGCCAGCAGCCAAGATTGGACTAGCTCGGATGAGCAGTTCTTC.

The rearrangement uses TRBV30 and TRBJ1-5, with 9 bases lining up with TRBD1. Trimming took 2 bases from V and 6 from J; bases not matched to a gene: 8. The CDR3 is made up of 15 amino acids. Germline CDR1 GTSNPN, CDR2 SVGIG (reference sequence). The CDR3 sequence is CAWSWGQGLSQPQHF. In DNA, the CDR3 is TGTGCCTGGAGTTGGGGACAGGGACTCTCTCAGCCCCAGCATTTT.

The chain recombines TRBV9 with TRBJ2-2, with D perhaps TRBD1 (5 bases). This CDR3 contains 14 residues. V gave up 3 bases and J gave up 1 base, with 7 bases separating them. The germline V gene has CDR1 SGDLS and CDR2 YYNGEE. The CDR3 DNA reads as TGTGCCAGCAGCGAAGGACAGAACACCGGGGAGCTGTTTTTT. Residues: CASSEGQNTGELFF. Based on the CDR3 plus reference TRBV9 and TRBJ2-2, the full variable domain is DSGVTQTPKHLITATGQRVTLRCSPRSGDLSVYWYQQSLDQGLQFLIQYYNGEERAKGNILERFSAQQFPDLHSELNLSSLELGDSALYFCASSEGQNTGELFFGEGSRLTVL.